Given below is one TCR beta chain in context. What antigen it recognizes has not been identified. No base-level quality is on record; no much larger clone is a single base apart. Using the deep immunoSEQ assay, multiplex PCR amplified TCR CDR3 regions from genomic DNA. Extracted genomic DNA from each cell subset was spread evenly across all wells of several immunoSEQ 96-well plates, with each plate serving as a replicate. For sorted subsets, each replicate PCR was loaded with roughly 190 ng genomic DNA, equivalent to approximately 33,000 T cell genomes. Purified libraries were measured with a Qubit 3.0 fluorometer, size-checked on a Bioanalyzer 2100, and measured again with the KAPA Library Quantification kit. A separate single-read 150-cycle Illumina NextSeq 550 flow cell was used to sequence each immunoSEQ 96-well plate. The study's own analysis went as follows. Because only junctional sequences without quality scores were contained in the immunoSEQ output, filtering matching that applied to full-length reads could not be performed. To assign V/J genes and CDR3, sequences were annotated against IMGT germline references using PyIR, a Python wrapper for IgBLAST v1.9. Any read was removed if the V/J assignment was weak (E-value above 1e-6), the CDR3 was missing, or the read contained stop codons, out-of-frame junctions, or ambiguous translated residues. V3J clonotypes were defined as sequences sharing the same inferred V gene, J gene, and CDR3 amino acid sequence. The percentage overlap between two repertoires was calculated by dividing the number of shared unique clonotypes by the size of the smaller repertoire. RTK rarefaction, the Chao1 estimator, and Recon v2.1 estimates of unobserved clonotypes were used to assess repertoire richness. For all TCRbeta clonotypes obtained by the gDNA method from four donors, generation probabilities were computed with OLGA. TCRdb took over this immuneACCESS table, retaining in-frame rearrangements with V and J assigned. Such tables are incomplete; in checked studies, under half of the missing clones stem from an unresolved V gene, and the remainder is unexplained. V and J calls and clone size are as listed in that table; D and trimming were resolved from the DNA. The sample yields about 1.5 million clones; approximately 98% were counted once. Approximately 0.44% of the sample goes to the ten largest clones.

V is shortened by 3 bases, J by 2 bases, and the region joining them spans 11 bases. Via the germline V gene (reference sequence), CDR1 is GTSNPN and CDR2 SVGIG. CDR3 length: 13 amino acids, cysteine to phenylalanine. The kept DNA is CDR3 alone, 39 bases in frame from the first base. Donors were healthy HIV-negative adults with no recently reported acute infections or vaccinations. Every donor was a Caucasian adult residing in Nashville, Tennessee, USA. CD4+ T cells were enriched through magnetic negative selection, after which naive cells were positively selected on CD45RA and the remaining negative fraction served as the memory subset. Blood was obtained by leukapheresis, after which PBMCs were separated by Ficoll-Histopaque density gradient centrifugation and cryopreserved in liquid nitrogen vapor phase. Analytical flow cytometry was used to check the purity and quantity of each magnetically sorted T cell population. From each sorted fraction, genomic DNA was isolated and quantified by UV absorbance on a Nanodrop 2000c.

This sample is drawn from a study of shared clonotypes between healthy human individuals (dated by TCRdb to about 2020). About the investigation overall: A couple of women and a few men aged 18 to 49 years were included in the cohort. Leukapheresis yielded between about 0.85 and 10 billion PBMCs per donor. To increase sequencing depth and limit assay-specific biases, TCR repertoire library preparation and sequencing were carried out by different laboratories using diverse techniques. For each donor, CD4 naive and CD4 memory were each given three plates, CD8 naive was given two plates, and CD8 memory was given one plate. To estimate repertoire size and how much clonotypes are shared between individuals, the study performed deep sequencing of blood TCR repertoires from 4 to 6 healthy adults.

Results and caveats for the whole study, not just this receptor: When a few donors were compared, the shared fraction of clonotypes was roughly 4.8% for naive CD4, about 4% for naive CD8, 2% to 2.5% for memory CD4, and under 0.5% for memory CD8. The small number of donors limited the genetic and exposure-history diversity represented. Based on pairwise subsampling, the degree of clonotype sharing among donors was expected to be affected by sequencing depth. Naive subsets generally had larger estimated clonotype richness than memory subsets. Sampling was restricted to blood, and TCR repertoires in tissue are likely to differ from TCR repertoires in blood. Rarefaction of sorted-subset datasets indicated incomplete sequencing despite the large sequencing depth. Compared with non-shared clonotypes, clonotypes shared by all four sorted-subset donors had higher generation probabilities.

This clonotype originated in a young man in good health. Material: naive CD4+ T cells sorted from blood. Reading the label with the study, this specimen's cell subset or site is: CD45RA+ positively selected. Here the chain combines TRBV30 and TRBJ2-7; D gene: possibly TRBD1, on 5 matching bases. The CDR3 reads CAWRQAGTYEQYF. In nucleotide form, the sequence is TGTGCCTGGAGACAGGCCGGAACCTACGAGCAGTACTTC.